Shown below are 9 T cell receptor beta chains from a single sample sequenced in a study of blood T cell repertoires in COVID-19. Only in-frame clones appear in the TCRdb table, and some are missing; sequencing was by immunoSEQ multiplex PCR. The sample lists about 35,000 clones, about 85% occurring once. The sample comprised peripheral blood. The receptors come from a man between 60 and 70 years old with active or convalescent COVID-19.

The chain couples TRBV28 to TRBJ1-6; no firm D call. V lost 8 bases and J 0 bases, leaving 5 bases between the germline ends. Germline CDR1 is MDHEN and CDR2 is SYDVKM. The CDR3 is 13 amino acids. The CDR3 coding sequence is TGTGCCAGCTTGAGCTCCTATAATTCACCCCTCCACTTT. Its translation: CASLSSYNSPLHF.

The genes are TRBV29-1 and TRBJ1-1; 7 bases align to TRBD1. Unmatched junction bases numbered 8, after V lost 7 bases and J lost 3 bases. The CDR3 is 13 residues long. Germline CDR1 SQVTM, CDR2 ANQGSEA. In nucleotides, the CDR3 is TGCAGCGACAGACAGGGAAGGGACACTGAAGCTTTCTTT. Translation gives CSDRQGRDTEAFF.

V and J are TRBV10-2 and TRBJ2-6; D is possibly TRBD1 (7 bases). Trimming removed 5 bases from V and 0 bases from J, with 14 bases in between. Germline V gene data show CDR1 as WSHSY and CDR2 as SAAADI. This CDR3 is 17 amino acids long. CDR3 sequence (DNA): TGCGCCAGCAGTTCTGGGGGGACAGTCTCTGGGGCCAACGTCCTGACTTTC. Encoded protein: CASSSGGTVSGANVLTF.

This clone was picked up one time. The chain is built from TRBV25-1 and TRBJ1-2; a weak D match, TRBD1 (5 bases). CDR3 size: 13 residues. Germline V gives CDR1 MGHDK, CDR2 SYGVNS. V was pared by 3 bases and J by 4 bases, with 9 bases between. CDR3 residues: CASSDDRTYGYTF. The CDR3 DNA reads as TGTGCCAGCAGTGATGACAGAACCTATGGCTACACCTTC.

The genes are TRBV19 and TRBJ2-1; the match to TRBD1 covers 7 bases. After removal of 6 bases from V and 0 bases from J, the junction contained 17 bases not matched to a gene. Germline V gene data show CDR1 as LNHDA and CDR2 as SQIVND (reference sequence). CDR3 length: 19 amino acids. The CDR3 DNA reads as TGTGCCAGTAGCCGCCTCACCCCGGACAGGAGCAGCTCCTACAATGAGCAGTTCTTC. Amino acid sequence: CASSRLTPDRSSSYNEQFF.

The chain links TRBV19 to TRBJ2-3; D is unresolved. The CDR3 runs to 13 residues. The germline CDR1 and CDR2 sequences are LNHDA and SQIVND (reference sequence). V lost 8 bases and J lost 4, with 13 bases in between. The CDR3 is CASQTRSADTQYF. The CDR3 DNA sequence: TGTGCCAGTCAAACCCGGTCTGCAGATACGCAGTATTTT.

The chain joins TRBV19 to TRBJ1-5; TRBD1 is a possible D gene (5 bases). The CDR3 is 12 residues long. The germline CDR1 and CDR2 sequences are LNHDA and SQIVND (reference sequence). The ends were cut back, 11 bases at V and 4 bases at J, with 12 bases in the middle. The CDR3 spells CAGGATNQPQHF. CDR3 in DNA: TGTGCCGGAGGGGCCACAAATCAGCCCCAGCATTTT.

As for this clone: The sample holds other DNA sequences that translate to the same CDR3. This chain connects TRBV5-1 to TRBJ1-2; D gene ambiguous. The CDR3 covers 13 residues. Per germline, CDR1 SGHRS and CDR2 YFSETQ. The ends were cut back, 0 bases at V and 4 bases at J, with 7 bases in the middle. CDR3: CASSLEGGYGYTF. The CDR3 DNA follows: TGCGCCAGCAGCTTGGAAGGAGGCTATGGCTACACCTTC.

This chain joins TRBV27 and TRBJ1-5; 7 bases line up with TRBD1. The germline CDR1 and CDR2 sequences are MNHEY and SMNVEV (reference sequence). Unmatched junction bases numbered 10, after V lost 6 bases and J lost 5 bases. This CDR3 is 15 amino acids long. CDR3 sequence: CASSLEGARYQPQHF. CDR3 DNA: TGTGCCAGCAGCTTGGAGGGGGCTCGGTATCAGCCCCAGCATTTT.